Below, one TCR beta chain is given with its context. The antigen it binds to is not known. The library was built by means of 5' RACE. For each TCR library, around 4,000 ng of total RNA was used. For each sample, cDNA synthesis with SMARTScribe reverse transcriptase was split into eight separate reactions. During cDNA synthesis, unique molecular identifiers containing a 6-nucleotide sample barcode were introduced by template switching. Two nested PCRs of about 16 and 10 cycles amplified the TCRalpha and TCRbeta cDNA, and bead purification followed each PCR. Before amplification, the cDNA was both treated with uracil DNA-glycosylase and purified with the QIAquick PCR purification kit. The second PCR added Illumina TruSeq-compatible adapters along with sample-specific barcodes. Library quality and concentration were checked on TapeStation and Qubit, and libraries were pooled at around 5 ng each. Sequencing of the pooled libraries was done on an Illumina HiSeq2500 single-index Rapid Run using custom sequencing primers and 2 x 100 bp reads. In the authors' own workflow: MiGEC version 1.2.6 was used for UMI-based consensus assembly to correct PCR and sequencing errors. MiXCR version 2.1.1 handled V(D)J alignment, clonotype assembly and CDR3 extraction. To normalise gene usage, clonotype sharing and MAIT/NKT TCR abundance, the analysis used the top 1000, 10 000 and 20 000 clonotypes per sample. Diversity was computed as the inverse Simpson index with the vegan R package after downsampling to 27 000 UMIs. Paired Mann-Whitney U tests on discordant twin pairs were used, with Benjamini-Hochberg multiple-testing correction. TCRdb reprocessed the reads and assigns one entry to each CDR3 protein sequence, leaving out DNA. For this entry, the V and J calls and clone size follow TCRdb and not the study's own pipeline. The sample table holds about 160,000 distinct CDR3 sequences. Clones ranked in the top ten supply 2.4% of the sample.

This sample was taken from a study of monozygotic twins with inflammatory bowel disease (dated by TCRdb to the late 2010s). At the level of the whole study: A total of approximately 28 monozygotic twin pairs were included in the full study, comprising nine German pairs (four IBD-concordant, five IBD-discordant) and 19 IBD-discordant Danish pairs. The search for disease-associated traits relied mainly on comparing, within discordant pairs, IBD patients with their genetically identical healthy co-twins. Each individual had, on average, about 151 000 unique TCRalpha sequences and 181 000 unique TCRbeta sequences available for analysis.

Summary of the overall study and its limitations: Different T cell subtypes could not be distinguished in the analysis. Because patients were on differing immunosuppressive treatments, the repertoires may have picked up extra background noise and inter-individual variability. Fewer clonotypes were shared with other individuals by IBD patients than by healthy twins, most markedly in patients showing signs of disease activity. Repertoire similarity did not differ between concordant and discordant twins, possibly due to limited statistical power. The results gave no support for a single strong signal or clonotype linked to IBD. Measured by the inverse Simpson index, TCRbeta repertoire diversity was lower in IBD patients than in their healthy co-twins.

The CDR3 numbers 14 residues from cysteine through phenylalanine. The coding DNA is unavailable. From each donor, a roughly 2.5 ml peripheral blood sample was drawn into PAXgene tubes and stored at -80 degrees C. Without any T cell sorting, total RNA was extracted from whole blood using the PAXgene blood miRNA kit on an automated QIAcube. Peripheral blood from monozygotic twin pairs concordant or discordant for inflammatory bowel disease was subjected to deep TCRalpha and TCRbeta repertoire profiling with unique molecular barcoding. Smoking habits were recorded for all twin pairs, and individuals were classified as current, former or never smokers.

Sequenced sample: blood. This sequence originates from a human donor with ulcerative colitis or Crohn's disease, or a healthy co-twin of an affected twin (not recorded which). Rearrangement joined TRBV12-3 or TRBV12-4 to TRBJ2-1. The encoded CDR3 is CASSSLNEHNEQFF.